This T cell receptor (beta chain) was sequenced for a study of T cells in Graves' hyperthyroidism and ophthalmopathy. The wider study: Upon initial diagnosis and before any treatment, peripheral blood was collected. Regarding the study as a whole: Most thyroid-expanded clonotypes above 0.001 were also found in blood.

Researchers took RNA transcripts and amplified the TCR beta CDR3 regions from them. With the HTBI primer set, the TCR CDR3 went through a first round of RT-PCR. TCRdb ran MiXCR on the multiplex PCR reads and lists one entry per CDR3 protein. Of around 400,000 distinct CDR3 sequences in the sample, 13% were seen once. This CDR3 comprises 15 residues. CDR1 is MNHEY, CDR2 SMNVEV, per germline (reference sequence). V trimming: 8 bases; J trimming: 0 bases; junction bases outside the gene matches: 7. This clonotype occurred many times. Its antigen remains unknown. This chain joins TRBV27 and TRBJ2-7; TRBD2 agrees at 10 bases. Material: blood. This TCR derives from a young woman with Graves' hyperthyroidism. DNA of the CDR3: TGTGCCAGCGGGCTCGGACTAGCGGTCTCCTACGAGCAGTACTTC. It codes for CASGLGLAVSYEQYF.